These T cell receptor beta chains were read from a single sample in a study of T-cell memory formation after mild COVID-19. TCRdb reprocessed the 5' RACE reads via MiXCR and lists one record per CDR3 protein. The profile covers about 250,000 distinct CDR3 sequences, with less than 20% appearing a single time and 2% to 2.5% taken by the ten largest. The sample consisted of PBMCs or a T cell subset sorted from them (not recorded which). These receptors were collected from an adult woman who had mild COVID-19 (a few samples of this study predate the infection). Cell type and time point are not known. The CDR3 runs from the conserved cysteine through the conserved F or W. D genes are given only for firm matches. The size of a clone is reported for some rows only, either as once, few or many, or as a class for expanded clones.

V gene	J gene	D gene	clone size	CDR3 protein	CDR3 DNA
TRBV6-5	TRBJ2-7	-	-	CASTSASRSYEQYF	TGTGCCAGCACCTCGGCCTCCCGTTCCTACGAGCAGTACTTC
TRBV7-9	TRBJ2-5	-	many	CASSLRQGPSIWKETQYF	TGTGCCAGCAGCCTACGGCAGGGCCCCAGCATATGGAAGGAGACCCAGTACTTC
TRBV7-9	TRBJ2-5	TRBD1	few	CASSLGQRKETQYF	TGTGCCAGCAGCCTGGGACAGCGGAAAGAGACCCAGTACTTC
TRBV19	TRBJ2-1	TRBD1	many	CASRSDRGTYNEQFF	TGTGCCAGTAGATCGGACAGGGGTACCTACAATGAGCAGTTCTTC
TRBV7-8	TRBJ2-2	-	-	CASSLTRLNTGELFF	TGTGCCAGCAGCTTAACTCGGCTGAACACCGGGGAGCTGTTTTTT
TRBV5-5	TRBJ1-6	-	-	CASSLRGQVNSPLHF	TGTGCCAGCAGCTTGAGAGGACAAGTCAATTCACCCCTCCACTTT
TRBV10-2	TRBJ1-1	TRBD1	few	CASSDIPGQGYVGNTEAFF	TGCGCCAGCAGTGACATACCGGGACAGGGGTACGTTGGGAACACTGAAGCTTTCTTT
TRBV29-1	TRBJ2-3	-	few	CSVAPTDHTDTQYF	TGCAGCGTTGCCCCGACAGACCACACAGATACGCAGTATTTT
TRBV5-1	TRBJ2-3	TRBD2	many	CASSELAGSTDTQYF	TGCGCCAGCAGCGAGCTAGCGGGCAGCACAGATACGCAGTATTTT
TRBV12-3/TRBV12-4	TRBJ1-6	TRBD1	few	CASSPDREIRPLHF	TGTGCCAGCAGCCCGGACAGGGAGATCAGACCCCTCCACTTT
TRBV6-2/TRBV6-3	TRBJ2-3	-	-	CASSYEGLLPDTQYF	TGTGCCAGCAGTTACGAGGGACTCCTCCCAGATACGCAGTATTTT
TRBV3-1	TRBJ2-7	-	-	CASSPGRPEQYF	TGTGCCAGCAGCCCCGGACGGCCGGAGCAGTACTTC
TRBV20-1	TRBJ2-7	-	few	CSATRPNRGFPYEQYF	TGCAGTGCTACCCGCCCAAACCGGGGGTTTCCCTACGAGCAGTACTTC
TRBV12-3/TRBV12-4	TRBJ2-1	-	many	CASTSSRSGNEQFF	TGTGCCAGCACCTCGAGCAGGTCGGGCAATGAGCAGTTCTTC
TRBV20-1	TRBJ2-7	TRBD2	few	CSARGRLAEGEQYF	TGCAGTGCTAGAGGCCGACTAGCGGAGGGTGAGCAGTACTTC
TRBV3-1	TRBJ2-5	-	-	CASSHQDRGETQYF	TGTGCCAGCAGCCACCAGGACCGCGGGGAGACCCAGTACTTC
TRBV7-9	TRBJ2-7	-	few	CASSLAVGVAYEQYF	TGTGCCAGCAGCCTCGCGGTAGGGGTTGCGTACGAGCAGTACTTC
TRBV20-1	TRBJ2-7	-	-	CSAIQGFAYEQYF	TGCAGTGCTATCCAGGGTTTCGCCTACGAGCAGTACTTC
TRBV5-1	TRBJ2-5	TRBD2	many	CASSLAPAGGRETQYF	TGCGCCAGCAGCTTGGCCCCAGCGGGAGGGAGAGAGACCCAGTACTTC
TRBV5-1	TRBJ2-3	-	-	CASSVGRSDTQYF	TGCGCCAGCAGCGTGGGACGATCAGATACGCAGTATTTT
TRBV4-3	TRBJ1-1	-	few	CASSQEPGAEAFF	TGCGCCAGCAGCCAAGAACCGGGGGCTGAAGCTTTCTTT
TRBV12-5	TRBJ2-5	-	few	CASGPAVQETQYF	TGTGCTAGTGGACCCGCGGTCCAAGAGACCCAGTACTTC
TRBV12-3/TRBV12-4	TRBJ2-3	-	-	CASSDGRGRFTDTQYF	TGTGCCAGCAGTGACGGGCGGGGGCGCTTCACAGATACGCAGTATTTT
TRBV5-1	TRBJ1-1	TRBD1	few	CASSFTGAIRNTEAFF	TGCGCCAGCAGCTTCACAGGGGCGATCAGGAACACTGAAGCTTTCTTT
TRBV12-3/TRBV12-4	TRBJ1-2	-	many	CASTLWGGGGYTF	TGTGCCAGCACCCTGTGGGGGGGAGGTGGCTACACCTTC
TRBV7-3	TRBJ2-2	-	-	CASSLTQGVNTGELFF	TGTGCCAGCAGCTTAACACAGGGAGTGAACACCGGGGAGCTGTTTTTT
TRBV27	TRBJ2-5	TRBD2	few	CASSFLAGAGQETQYF	TGTGCCAGCAGTTTTCTAGCGGGAGCTGGCCAAGAGACCCAGTACTTC
TRBV5-6	TRBJ2-7	-	-	CASSLGETTNYEQYF	TGTGCCAGCAGCCTCGGGGAGACTACAAACTACGAGCAGTACTTC
TRBV3-1	TRBJ1-2	-	few	CASSRYLERSNYGYTF	TGTGCCAGCAGCCGTTACTTGGAGAGGAGCAACTATGGCTACACCTTC
TRBV29-1	TRBJ1-1	-	few	CSVVRPGVNTEAFF	TGCAGCGTTGTTAGGCCGGGAGTGAACACTGAAGCTTTCTTT
TRBV18	TRBJ2-2	-	-	CASSPADRDLAGELFF	TGTGCCAGCTCTCCCGCCGACAGAGACCTCGCCGGGGAGCTGTTTTTT
TRBV20-1	TRBJ1-5	-	few	CSASGQPSNQPQHF	TGCAGTGCTAGCGGTCAGCCTAGCAATCAGCCCCAGCATTTT
TRBV7-9	TRBJ2-2	TRBD1	many	CASSPLLTGENTGELFF	TGTGCCAGCAGCCCACTCCTCACAGGGGAGAACACCGGGGAGCTGTTTTTT
TRBV19	TRBJ1-5	TRBD1	few	CASSRGQGTGSNQPQHF	TGTGCCAGTAGTAGGGGACAGGGGACGGGTAGCAATCAGCCCCAGCATTTT
TRBV20-1	TRBJ2-7	-	few	CSAGTWGEQYF	TGCAGTGCTGGGACCTGGGGAGAGCAGTACTTC
TRBV5-1	TRBJ2-1	TRBD1	medium-sized	CASSLLTGGLYNEQFF	TGCGCCAGCAGCTTGCTTACAGGGGGGCTCTACAATGAGCAGTTCTTC
TRBV7-9	TRBJ2-2	TRBD1	-	CASSSLRLRQGASGELFF	TGTGCCAGCAGCTCCCTGCGCCTTAGGCAGGGGGCGTCCGGGGAGCTGTTTTTT
TRBV7-9	TRBJ2-3	-	-	CASSSWDTTDTQYF	TGTGCCAGCAGCTCTTGGGACACCACAGATACGCAGTATTTT
TRBV2	TRBJ2-5	TRBD1	few	CASRAQGAQETQYF	TGTGCCAGCAGGGCACAGGGGGCCCAAGAGACCCAGTACTTC
TRBV7-2	TRBJ2-1	TRBD2	-	CASSVLGSGSEQFF	TGTGCCAGCAGTGTTCTTGGTAGCGGGAGCGAGCAGTTCTTC
TRBV27	TRBJ1-6	-	few	CASTLKGKWSPLHF	TGTGCCAGCACTCTCAAGGGGAAGTGGTCACCCCTCCACTTT